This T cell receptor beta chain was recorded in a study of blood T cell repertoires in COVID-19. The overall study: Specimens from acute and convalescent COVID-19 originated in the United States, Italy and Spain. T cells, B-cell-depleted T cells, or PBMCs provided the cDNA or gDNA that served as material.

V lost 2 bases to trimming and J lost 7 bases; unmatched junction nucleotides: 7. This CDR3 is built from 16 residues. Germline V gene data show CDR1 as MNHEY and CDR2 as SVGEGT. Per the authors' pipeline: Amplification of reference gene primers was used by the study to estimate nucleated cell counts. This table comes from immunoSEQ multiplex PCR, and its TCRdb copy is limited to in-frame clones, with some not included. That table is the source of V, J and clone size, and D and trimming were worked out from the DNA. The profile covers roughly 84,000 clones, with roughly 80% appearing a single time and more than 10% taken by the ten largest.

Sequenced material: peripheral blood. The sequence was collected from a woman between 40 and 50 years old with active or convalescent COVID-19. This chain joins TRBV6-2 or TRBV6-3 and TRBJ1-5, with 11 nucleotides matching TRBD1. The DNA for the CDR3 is TGTGCCAGCAGTTACGTCGGACAGGGGGCAGAACAGCCCCAGCATTTT. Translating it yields CASSYVGQGAEQPQHF.